What follows are 18 T cell receptor beta chains derived from one specimen sequenced in a study of technical replicates of blood from several donors. TCRdb's table, derived via immunoSEQ multiplex PCR, lists solely in-frame clones and lacks some. The repertoire consists of about 58,000 clones, with approximately 94% occurring once and the leading ten covering around 3%. Sample: PBMCs. Source of these receptors: a human donor in good health. Some clones in this sample may be carry-over from other donors' samples.

The chain carries TRBV4-1 and TRBJ2-7; a weak D match, TRBD1 (5 bases). Trimming shortened V by 4 bases and J by 0 bases, and 10 bases separated the two germline ends. CDR1 is MGHRA, CDR2 YSYEKL, per germline. The CDR3 loop spans 14 amino acids. The chain's CDR3 is CASSRDSSSYEQYF. The DNA for the CDR3 is TGCGCCAGCAGCCGCGACAGTAGCTCCTACGAGCAGTACTTC.

The V gene is TRBV9, the J gene TRBJ1-6; D might be TRBD1 (6 bases). Germline V gives CDR1 SGDLS, CDR2 YYNGEE. V gave up 2 bases and J gave up 10 bases, with 16 bases separating them. The CDR3 is 15 residues long. CDR3 loop: CASSVGASNRSPLHF. The CDR3 DNA sequence: TGTGCCAGCAGCGTGGGGGCTAGTAATAGGTCACCCCTCCACTTT.

This chain links TRBV5-8 with TRBJ2-7; D ambiguous. The length of the CDR3 is 14 residues. Trimming pared 4 bases from V and 7 bases from J, leaving 18 bases between. Germline CDR1 is SGHTS and CDR2 is YDEGEE. CDR3 DNA sequence: TGTGCCAGCAGCCGGCCGACTGGCCCCTGGGAGCAGTACTTC. It encodes CASSRPTGPWEQYF.

The genes are TRBV6-5 and TRBJ2-7, with D possibly TRBD1 on 6 matching bases. Trimming removed 6 bases from V and 3 bases from J, with 12 bases in between. The germline V gene has CDR1 MNHEY and CDR2 SVGAGI. This CDR3 spans 13 amino acids. CDR3 DNA: TGTGCCAGCAGGGGACCGGACAGCTACGAGCAGTACTTC. It codes for CASRGPDSYEQYF.

The gene calls are TRBV5-1 and TRBJ1-5; weak D call: TRBD1 (6 bases). The CDR3 is 16 residues long. CDR1 and CDR2 (germline): SGHRS, YFSETQ. V gave up 2 bases and J gave up 3 bases, with 15 bases separating them. In nucleotides, the CDR3 is TGCGCCAGCAGCTTTTCTCCGGACAGCCTCAATCAGCCCCAGCATTTT. Translation: CASSFSPDSLNQPQHF.

This chain uses TRBV6-5 with TRBJ1-1; 9 bases are a match to TRBD1. Germline assignment: CDR1 MNHEY and CDR2 SVGAGI. V shed 5 bases, J shed 7 bases, and the junction held 11 bases outside the gene matches. CDR3 length equals 15 residues. The CDR3 DNA is TGTGCCAGCAGTAAGGGACAGGGCCCGAGGGGTGAAGCTTTCTTT. Translating it yields CASSKGQGPRGEAFF.

V usage is TRBV29-1 and J usage is TRBJ2-7; D is possibly TRBD1 (5 bases). Germline-derived CDR1 and CDR2 are SQVTM and ANQGSEA. V lost 4 bases, J lost 4 bases, and 11 bases lay in between. This CDR3 has 12 amino acids. CDR3 in amino acids: CSVGKGQYEQYF. The CDR3 DNA reads as TGCAGCGTTGGAAAGGGGCAATACGAGCAGTACTTC.

V is TRBV7-2 and J is TRBJ2-7; 8 bases map to TRBD1. Germline CDR1 SGHTA, CDR2 FQGNSA. This CDR3 region has 15 residues. The junction had 3 bases not matched to a gene; V was cut back by 0 bases and J by 2 bases. The CDR3 region has the DNA TGTGCCAGCAGCTTAGCAGGCAGGGGGCCCTACGAGCAGTACTTC. Its translation: CASSLAGRGPYEQYF.

V is TRBV11-2 and J is TRBJ2-3, with D perhaps TRBD2 (6 bases). V gave up 1 base and J gave up 1 base, with 12 bases separating them. CDR1 and CDR2 (germline): SGHAT, FQNNGV. The length of the CDR3 is 16 residues. CDR3 DNA: TGTGCCAGCAGCTTAGGGGGACTTGCCGGCACAGATACGCAGTATTTT. Residues: CASSLGGLAGTDTQYF.

The rearrangement uses TRBV6-6 and TRBJ2-7, with 9 bases aligning to TRBD1. The J segment lost 5 bases and the V segment lost 7 bases, leaving 6 bases of the junction unmatched. CDR1 and CDR2 from the germline V gene are MNHNY and SVGAGI (reference sequence). The CDR3 is 13 residues long. The DNA for the CDR3 is TGTGCCAGCACCCGGGACAGGGTGGACGAGCAGTACTTC. It encodes CASTRDRVDEQYF.

The CDR3 DNA is TGTGCCACCAGCAGAGGGACAAGCTCATCGAATGAAAAACTGTTTTTT. It encodes CATSRGTSSSNEKLFF. V usage is TRBV15 and J usage is TRBJ1-4; possibly TRBD1 for D (5 bases). The CDR3 totals 16 residues. The V end was cut by 1 base, the J end by 5 bases, with 14 bases between. Looked up from germline, CDR1 is LNHNV and CDR2 is YYDKDF (reference sequence). The variable domain in full, with the rest retrieved from reference TRBV15 and TRBJ1-4, is DAMVIQNPRYQVTQFGKPVTLSCSQTLNHNVMYWYQQKSSQAPKLLFHYYDKDFNNEADTPDNFQSRRPNTSFCFLDIRSPGLGDTAMYLCATSRGTSSSNEKLFFGSGTQLSVL.

The rearrangement links TRBV6-1 to TRBJ2-7; 11 bases are shared with TRBD2. The V gene's germline CDR1 is MNHNS and CDR2 SASEGT. The CDR3 is 15 amino acids. Trimming took 3 bases from V and 7 from J; bases not matched to a gene: 8. The CDR3 region has the DNA TGTGCCAGCAGTGACCAGACTAGCGGGAAGGAGGAGCAGTACTTC. Translating it yields CASSDQTSGKEEQYF.

The chain has TRBV7-2 and TRBJ1-5, with 8 nucleotides matching TRBD1. V lost 3 bases and J lost 4; bases outside the gene matches: 2. CDR1 and CDR2 (germline): SGHTA, FQGNSA. The CDR3 runs to 14 residues. The CDR3 coding sequence is TGTGCCAGCAGCTTGGACAGGGCTAATCAGCCCCAGCATTTT. It translates to CASSLDRANQPQHF.

As concerns this clone: An end of the junction does not agree with germline; a read error may underlie this. This specimen includes other DNA sequences encoding the same CDR3. CDR3 nucleotides: TGTGCCAGCAGCTGGAACTCCGGGGGTACTAGCACAGATACGCAATATTTT. This codes for CASSWNSGGTSTDTQYF. V and J are TRBV7-6 and TRBJ2-3; weak D call: TRBD2 (6 bases). The germline CDR1 and CDR2 sequences are SGHVS and FNYEAQ. The CDR3 contains 17 residues.

The chain employs TRBV9 and TRBJ2-7; TRBD2 matches 13 bases. CDR3 length: 16 residues. CDR1 is SGDLS and CDR2 is YYNGEE in the germline V gene. J was trimmed by 5 bases and V by 3 bases; bases with no gene match: 8. This CDR3 is CASSDSWTSGSDEQYF. The CDR3 bases are TGTGCCAGCAGCGATTCCTGGACTAGCGGGAGTGACGAGCAGTACTTC.

This sequence joins TRBV5-1 and TRBJ2-7, with D possibly matching TRBD2 (6 bases). Germline CDR1 reads SGHRS; CDR2 reads YFSETQ. The CDR3 loop spans 18 amino acids. V lost 0 bases to trimming and J lost 2 bases, with 21 bases between them. In nucleotides, the CDR3 is TGCGCCAGCAGCTTGGGGGGCGGCCGCGGGACGAAAGCCTACGAGCAGTACTTC. Its protein product is CASSLGGGRGTKAYEQYF. Full variable domain (outside the CDR3, taken from reference TRBV5-1 and TRBJ2-7): KAGVTQTPRYLIKTRGQQVTLSCSPISGHRSVSWYQQTPGQGLQFLFEYFSETQRNKGNFPGRFSGRQFSNSRSEMNVSTLELGDSALYLCASSLGGGRGTKAYEQYFGPGTRLTVT.

The chain is built from TRBV7-2 and TRBJ2-5; D is possibly TRBD2 (6 bases). CDR1 is SGHTA, CDR2 FQGNSA, per germline. The CDR3 loop spans 16 amino acids. V shed 3 bases and J shed 5 bases, with 19 bases lying between them. The CDR3 loop is CASSFSIDWGRETQYF. In nucleotides, the CDR3 is TGTGCCAGCAGCTTTTCTATTGACTGGGGGAGGGAGACCCAGTACTTC.

The gene calls are TRBV20-1 and TRBJ2-7, with D possibly TRBD2 on 6 matching bases. V lost 4 bases to trimming and J lost 4 bases, with 8 bases between them. CDR1 is DFQATT, CDR2 SNEGSKA, per germline (reference sequence). The CDR3 is made up of 11 amino acids. The CDR3 DNA sequence: TGCAGTGCTAAGCGGGTTTACGAGCAGTACTTC. Its protein product is CSAKRVYEQYF.